The 27 T cell receptor beta chains below were found in one sample sequenced in a study of cytomegalovirus exposure and HLA in healthy donors. The PCR made use of 60 Vbeta and 13 Jbeta primers. Profiled with immunoSEQ multiplex PCR; TCRdb holds only in-frame clones, not every one. The sample table sets out around 53,000 clones. Sequencing was done on a sample of PBMCs. These TCRs come from a man between 18 and 29 years old in good health and CMV-seropositive.

The CDR3 reads CASSPGTGDLNTQYF. CDR3 coding DNA: TGTGCCAGCAGCCCCGGGACAGGGGATTTGAATACGCAGTATTTT. The chain uses TRBV7-9 and TRBJ2-3; 10 nucleotides line up with TRBD1. Per the germline V gene, CDR1 is SEHNR and CDR2 is FQNEAQ (reference sequence). Unmatched junction bases numbered 9, after V lost 5 bases and J lost 7 bases. This CDR3 region has 15 residues.

Remarks on this clone: The sample carries other DNA sequences with the same CDR3. This rearrangement joins TRBV5-1 to TRBJ1-1, with 7 bases lining up with TRBD1. The CDR3 spans 14 residues. V shed 9 bases and J 0 bases; nucleotides not matched to a gene: 8. CDR1 SGHRS and CDR2 YFSETQ come from the germline V gene. The CDR3 here is CATGTVDMNTEAFF. DNA for the CDR3: TGCGCCACGGGGACAGTGGATATGAACACTGAAGCTTTCTTT.

The CDR3 DNA is TGTGCCAGCAGTTCGACTGACAGGGTAGACAATCAGCCCCAGCATTTT. Residues: CASSSTDRVDNQPQHF. The V call is TRBV28, the J call TRBJ1-5; TRBD1 agrees at 7 bases. The CDR3 is made up of 16 amino acids. Germline V gene lookup returns CDR1 MDHEN and CDR2 SYDVKM. With V trimmed by 4 bases and J by 3 bases, 9 bases remained unmatched.

The chain joins TRBV27 to TRBJ2-7; the D is unclear. Trimming stripped 3 bases from V and 7 bases from J, with 10 bases between. Germline V gene lookup returns CDR1 MNHEY and CDR2 SMNVEV (reference sequence). The CDR3 has 12 amino acids. The CDR3 DNA reads TGTGCCAGCAGTTTCCCAGCCGGGGAGCAGTACTTC. Protein: CASSFPAGEQYF.

The chain is built from TRBV7-2 and TRBJ2-4; the D gene is possibly TRBD2 (5 bases). Deletions cut 5 bases from V and 1 base from J, with 15 bases between. The CDR3 has 16 amino acids. CDR1 SGHTA and CDR2 FQGNSA come from the germline V gene. The CDR3 region has the DNA TGTGCCAGCAGCCGAGCCAGAACGGGGGCCAAAAACATTCAGTACTTC. The encoded protein is CASSRARTGAKNIQYF.

V usage is TRBV28 and J usage is TRBJ1-5; 8 bases line up with TRBD1. Unmatched junction bases numbered 3, after V lost 8 bases and J lost 3 bases. Germline values: CDR1 MDHEN, CDR2 SYDVKM. The CDR3 is 13 amino acids. For the CDR3, the DNA is TGTGCCAGCCAGACAGGGGACAATCAGCCCCAGCATTTT. Its protein is CASQTGDNQPQHF. The full variable domain, with the rest looked up from reference TRBV28 and TRBJ1-5, is DVKVTQSSRYLVKRTGEKVFLECVQDMDHENMFWYRQDPGLGLRLIYFSYDVKMKEKGDIPEGYSVSREKKERFSLILESASTNQTSMYLCASQTGDNQPQHFGDGTRLSIL.

The chain links TRBV2 to TRBJ2-3; the D gene is possibly TRBD1 (7 bases). This CDR3 has 13 amino acids. Trimming removed 10 bases at V and 2 bases at J, with 13 bases between. The germline V gene has CDR1 SNHLY and CDR2 FYNNEI. The CDR3 here is CATAGQTTDTQYF. CDR3 in DNA: TGTGCCACCGCGGGACAGACCACAGATACGCAGTATTTT.

This chain connects TRBV19 to TRBJ2-3, with TRBD2 identical over 10 bases. Trimming removed 7 bases from V and 5 bases from J; junction bases left unmatched: 12. CDR1 is LNHDA and CDR2 is SQIVND in the germline V gene (reference sequence). The CDR3 covers 16 residues. The DNA of the CDR3 is TGTGCCAGTAAGAGTTCGAGCGGGAGGGTGGTAGATACGCAGTATTTT. This codes for CASKSSSGRVVDTQYF.

J is TRBJ2-7 and V is TRBV6-5; 9 bases line up with TRBD1. The trim removed 0 bases at V and 3 bases at J, leaving 0 bases unmatched. Germline V gene sequence: CDR1 MNHEY, CDR2 SVGAGI. The CDR3 consists of 14 residues. As DNA, the CDR3 is TGTGCCAGCAGTTACTCGGACAGGGGCTACGAGCAGTACTTC. Its protein product is CASSYSDRGYEQYF.

The V and J genes are TRBV7-8 and TRBJ1-6; unclear D gene. Trimming cost V 3 bases and J 8 bases, with 8 bases left between them. The germline V gene has CDR1 SGHVS and CDR2 FQNEAQ. The CDR3 has 13 amino acids. For the CDR3, the DNA is TGTGCCAGCAGCTTTACAGACGATTCACCCCTCCACTTT. This translates into CASSFTDDSPLHF. Complete variable domain (other parts from reference TRBV7-8 and TRBJ1-6): GAGVSQSPRYKVAKRGQDVALRCDPISGHVSLFWYQQALGQGPEFLTYFQNEAQLDKSGLPSDRFFAERPEGSVSTLKIQRTQQEDSAVYLCASSFTDDSPLHFGNGTRLTVT.

The V gene is TRBV18, the J gene TRBJ2-2; 7 bases agree with TRBD2. V was clipped by 1 base and J by 0 bases; unmatched bases: 2. This CDR3 spans 16 amino acids. Germline CDR1 and CDR2: KGHSH and LQKENI. CDR3 in amino acids: CASSPQGLSNTGELFF. As DNA, the CDR3 is TGTGCCAGCTCACCACAGGGACTATCGAACACCGGGGAGCTGTTTTTT.

The genes are TRBV6-1 and TRBJ2-7; the D gene is possibly TRBD1 (5 bases). The germline CDR1 and CDR2 sequences are MNHNS and SASEGT. CDR3 length equals 11 residues. V dropped 7 bases and J dropped 12 bases, with 16 bases sitting between them. The CDR3 region has the DNA TGTGCCAGCAAGCCAGGGTTTAGGGGGTACTTC. Amino acid sequence: CASKPGFRGYF.

The rearrangement joins TRBV15 to TRBJ2-1, with 7 nucleotides matching TRBD2. This CDR3 contains 15 residues. CDR1 and CDR2 (germline): LNHNV, YYDKDF (reference sequence). Trimming removed 2 bases from V and 6 bases from J; junction bases left unmatched: 7. CDR3 residues: CATSRLGGGGNEQFF. Written as DNA, the CDR3 is TGTGCCACCAGCAGATTAGGCGGGGGAGGCAATGAGCAGTTCTTC.

This chain joins TRBV2 and TRBJ1-2; 11 bases are shared with TRBD1. With V trimmed by 8 bases and J by 5 bases, 10 bases remained unmatched. The CDR3 has 15 amino acids. CDR1 is SNHLY and CDR2 is FYNNEI in the germline V gene. The CDR3 bases are TGTGCCAGCGGGGACAGGGGGAGCAAGGCGTATGGCTACACCTTC. Its translation: CASGDRGSKAYGYTF.

The J gene is TRBJ2-7, the V gene TRBV2; 9 positions agree with TRBD1. Germline V gene data show CDR1 as SNHLY and CDR2 as FYNNEI. There are 14 residues in the CDR3. V lost 5 bases and J lost 3; bases outside the gene matches: 5. The CDR3 coding sequence is TGTGCCAGCAGTACCGACAGGGGGGTCTACGAGCAGTACTTC. Translation: CASSTDRGVYEQYF.

V is TRBV5-1 and J is TRBJ2-3, with 9 bases fitting TRBD2. From germline, CDR1 is SGHRS and CDR2 YFSETQ. The ends lost 4 bases at V and 4 bases at J; junction bases unmatched: 10. CDR3 length: 16 amino acids. This CDR3 reads CASSATPGLAADTQYF. The CDR3 coding sequence is TGCGCCAGCAGCGCTACTCCGGGACTAGCAGCAGATACGCAGTATTTT.

The V and J genes are TRBV5-1 and TRBJ2-2; TRBD1 is a possible D gene (6 bases). CDR1 and CDR2 from the germline V gene are SGHRS and YFSETQ. The CDR3 runs 15 residues. V shed 3 bases and J shed 7 bases, with 16 bases lying between them. The CDR3: CASSSGTLGVGELFF. DNA of the CDR3: TGCGCCAGCAGCTCTGGGACATTGGGAGTCGGGGAGCTGTTTTTT. The full variable domain, its missing parts supplied by reference TRBV5-1 and TRBJ2-2, is KAGVTQTPRYLIKTRGQQVTLSCSPISGHRSVSWYQQTPGQGLQFLFEYFSETQRNKGNFPGRFSGRQFSNSRSEMNVSTLELGDSALYLCASSSGTLGVGELFFGEGSRLTVL.

The chain recombines TRBV28 with TRBJ1-5; a weak D match, TRBD1 (5 bases). CDR3 length equals 12 residues. Between the trimmed V and J ends, which lost 4 bases and 5 bases, there was a span of 6 bases. Germline V gene lookup returns CDR1 MDHEN and CDR2 SYDVKM. The CDR3 DNA is TGTGCCAGCAGTTGGGGGGATCAGCCCCAGCATTTT. This gives the protein CASSWGDQPQHF.

The chain combines TRBV25-1 with TRBJ2-5; TRBD1 aligns across 7 bases. The V gene end was trimmed by 4 bases and the J gene end by 2 bases; junction bases not matched to a gene: 13. CDR1 MGHDK and CDR2 SYGVNS come from the germline V gene. The CDR3 extends over 17 amino acids. The CDR3 region is CASSALPGQTYQETQYF. CDR3 sequence (DNA): TGTGCCAGCAGTGCCCTTCCGGGACAGACCTATCAAGAGACCCAGTACTTC.

The chain carries TRBV11-2 and TRBJ1-1; D unclear. Trimming took 2 bases from V and 3 from J, leaving 10 bases between them. The germline V gene has CDR1 SGHAT and CDR2 FQNNGV. This CDR3 has 14 residues. CDR3 sequence reads: CASSLSPQDTEAFF. CDR3 bases: TGTGCCAGCAGCTTATCCCCCCAGGACACTGAAGCTTTCTTT.

This CDR3 reads CASSLRGLNYGYTF. As DNA, the CDR3 is TGTGCCAGCAGCTTACGCGGGCTTAACTATGGCTACACCTTC. The chain has TRBV11-3 and TRBJ1-2; D not resolved. From germline, CDR1 is SGHNT and CDR2 YENEEA. V was pared by 2 bases and J by 1 base, with 8 bases between. The CDR3 length is 14 residues.

CDR3 bases: TGTGCCAGCAGTGGCGAAAGAGGCACCGGGGAGCTGTTTTTT. Translating gives CASSGERGTGELFF. The V gene is TRBV2, the J gene TRBJ2-2; D not certain. V lost 4 bases, J lost 4 bases, and 10 bases lay in between. Germline CDR1 reads SNHLY; CDR2 reads FYNNEI. The CDR3 contains 14 residues.

V is TRBV5-5 and J is TRBJ1-5; D is perhaps TRBD1 (5 bases). This CDR3 region has 15 residues. V was shortened by 2 bases and J by 10 bases, with 19 bases between the two germline ends. CDR1 and CDR2 (germline): SGHKS, YYEKEE (reference sequence). The CDR3 DNA is TGTGCCAGCAGCTTTGATGACAGATCCTTACTTCCCCAGCATTTT. It is translated as CASSFDDRSLLPQHF.

Notes on this clone: Other DNA sequences in the sample encode the same CDR3. This sequence joins TRBV5-6 and TRBJ1-1; D remains ambiguous. CDR1 is SGHDT and CDR2 is YYEEEE in the germline V gene. Trimming cost V 5 bases and J 2 bases, with 19 bases left between them. This CDR3 has 16 residues. CDR3 in amino acids: CASRTIGAGINTEAFF. CDR3 sequence (DNA): TGTGCCAGCAGGACAATAGGAGCGGGGATAAACACTGAAGCTTTCTTT. The variable domain in full, completed from reference TRBV5-6 and TRBJ1-1, reads DAGVTQSPTHLIKTRGQQVTLRCSPKSGHDTVSWYQQALGQGPQFIFQYYEEEERQRGNFPDRFSGHQFPNYSSELNVNALLLGDSALYLCASRTIGAGINTEAFFGQGTRLTVV.

In nucleotides, the CDR3 is TGTGCCAGCTCACCACCCTTCCGTTCAGATACGCAGTATTTT. Its translation is CASSPPFRSDTQYF. The genes are TRBV18 and TRBJ2-3; D is ambiguous. Germline V gives CDR1 KGHSH, CDR2 LQKENI. Trimming took off 0 bases at V and 4 bases at J, with 8 bases between the two ends. The CDR3 has 14 amino acids.

The chain couples TRBV30 to TRBJ2-6; TRBD1 matches 7 bases. CDR3 length equals 16 residues. Germline lookup yields CDR1 GTSNPN and CDR2 SVGIG (reference sequence). Trimming at V came to 3 bases and at J to 1 base, leaving 6 bases not matched to a gene. CDR3 loop: CAWRRTGVSGANVLTF. The CDR3 DNA reads as TGTGCCTGGAGAAGGACAGGAGTGTCTGGGGCCAACGTCCTGACTTTC.

The chain has TRBV30 and TRBJ1-1; weak D call: TRBD1 (6 bases). Germline assignment: CDR1 GTSNPN and CDR2 SVGIG (reference sequence). There are 13 residues in the CDR3. Trimming cost V 4 bases and J 3 bases, with 12 bases left between them. CDR3 DNA sequence: TGTGCCTGGAAATTTGAGGGGGACACTGAAGCTTTCTTT. Translating gives CAWKFEGDTEAFF.